The clone carrying this T cell receptor (beta chain) was detected only a few times. Its specificity is unknown. The record originates from a study of T cells after yellow fever vaccination. General study findings and limits: Contaminating bulk clonotypes could be abundant in FACS-sorted repertoires.

Trimming at V came to 0 bases and at J to 4 bases, leaving 6 bases not matched to a gene. Germline CDR1 SGHRS, CDR2 YFSETQ. This CDR3 comprises 15 residues. A single record per CDR3 protein comes from TCRdb applying MiXCR to the 5' RACE reads. The data hold about 630,000 distinct CDR3 sequences, with more than 9% observed a single time. Sequences were derived from PBMCs, sampled on the day of the yellow fever booster vaccination. The genes are TRBV5-1 and TRBJ1-2; 7 nucleotides agree with TRBD1. This sequence originates from a man aged 25-40 years who received the YFV17D yellow fever vaccine. CDR3 nucleotide sequence: TGCGCCAGCAGCTTGGCCAGGACAGGTGGCTATGGCTACACCTTC. It translates to CASSLARTGGYGYTF.